This TCR beta chain was captured in a study of cytotoxic CD8 clonotypes in ibrutinib-treated CLL. Generated by immunoSEQ multiplex PCR, the TCRdb table keeps only in-frame clones and is missing some. The sample includes tens of thousands of clones, approximately 51% of them seen just once. The germline V gene encodes CDR1 SGHRS and CDR2 YFSETQ. The CDR3 is 15 amino acids. Trimming stripped 0 bases from V and 2 bases from J, with 10 bases between. In this sample, this clone turned up a few times. The V gene is TRBV5-1, the J gene TRBJ2-3; D is unclear. Sample: PBMCs, taken after 12 months of ibrutinib treatment. This TCR derives from a human donor with chronic lymphocytic leukemia. The CDR3 coding sequence is TGCGCCAGCAGCTTGGAGCGAATTGACACAGATACGCAGTATTTT. Translated: CASSLERIDTDTQYF.